Below, one TCR beta chain is given with its context. No antigen is known for it. This sample stems from a study of T cell responses to AZD1222 COVID-19 vaccine. The assay was immunoSEQ multiplex PCR, and TCRdb's table has in-frame clones only and misses some. The data contain about 39,000 clones, about 92% of them singletons. Study-wide results and limits: Reports indicate that nearly half of spike-specific TCRs are directed at unmutated variant regions.

The sequence was obtained from an adult who received the AZD1222 COVID-19 vaccine. The sequencing here drew on peripheral blood, taken 28 days after the second AZD1222 dose.

CDR3 sequence: CASSPRTVEKLFF. CDR3 nucleotide sequence: TGTGCCAGTAGTCCCCGGACAGTAGAAAAACTGTTTTTT. The V call is TRBV19, the J call TRBJ1-4; maybe TRBD1 (6 bases). Germline CDR1 is LNHDA and CDR2 is SQIVND (reference sequence). V shed 5 bases and J shed 8 bases, with 12 bases lying between them. This CDR3 contains 13 residues. The entire variable domain, with the rest obtained from reference TRBV19 and TRBJ1-4, is as follows: DGGITQSPKYLFRKEGQNVTLSCEQNLNHDAMYWYRQDPGQGLRLIYYSQIVNDFQKGDIAEGYSVSREKKESFPLTVTSAQKNPTAFYLCASSPRTVEKLFFGSGTQLSVL.